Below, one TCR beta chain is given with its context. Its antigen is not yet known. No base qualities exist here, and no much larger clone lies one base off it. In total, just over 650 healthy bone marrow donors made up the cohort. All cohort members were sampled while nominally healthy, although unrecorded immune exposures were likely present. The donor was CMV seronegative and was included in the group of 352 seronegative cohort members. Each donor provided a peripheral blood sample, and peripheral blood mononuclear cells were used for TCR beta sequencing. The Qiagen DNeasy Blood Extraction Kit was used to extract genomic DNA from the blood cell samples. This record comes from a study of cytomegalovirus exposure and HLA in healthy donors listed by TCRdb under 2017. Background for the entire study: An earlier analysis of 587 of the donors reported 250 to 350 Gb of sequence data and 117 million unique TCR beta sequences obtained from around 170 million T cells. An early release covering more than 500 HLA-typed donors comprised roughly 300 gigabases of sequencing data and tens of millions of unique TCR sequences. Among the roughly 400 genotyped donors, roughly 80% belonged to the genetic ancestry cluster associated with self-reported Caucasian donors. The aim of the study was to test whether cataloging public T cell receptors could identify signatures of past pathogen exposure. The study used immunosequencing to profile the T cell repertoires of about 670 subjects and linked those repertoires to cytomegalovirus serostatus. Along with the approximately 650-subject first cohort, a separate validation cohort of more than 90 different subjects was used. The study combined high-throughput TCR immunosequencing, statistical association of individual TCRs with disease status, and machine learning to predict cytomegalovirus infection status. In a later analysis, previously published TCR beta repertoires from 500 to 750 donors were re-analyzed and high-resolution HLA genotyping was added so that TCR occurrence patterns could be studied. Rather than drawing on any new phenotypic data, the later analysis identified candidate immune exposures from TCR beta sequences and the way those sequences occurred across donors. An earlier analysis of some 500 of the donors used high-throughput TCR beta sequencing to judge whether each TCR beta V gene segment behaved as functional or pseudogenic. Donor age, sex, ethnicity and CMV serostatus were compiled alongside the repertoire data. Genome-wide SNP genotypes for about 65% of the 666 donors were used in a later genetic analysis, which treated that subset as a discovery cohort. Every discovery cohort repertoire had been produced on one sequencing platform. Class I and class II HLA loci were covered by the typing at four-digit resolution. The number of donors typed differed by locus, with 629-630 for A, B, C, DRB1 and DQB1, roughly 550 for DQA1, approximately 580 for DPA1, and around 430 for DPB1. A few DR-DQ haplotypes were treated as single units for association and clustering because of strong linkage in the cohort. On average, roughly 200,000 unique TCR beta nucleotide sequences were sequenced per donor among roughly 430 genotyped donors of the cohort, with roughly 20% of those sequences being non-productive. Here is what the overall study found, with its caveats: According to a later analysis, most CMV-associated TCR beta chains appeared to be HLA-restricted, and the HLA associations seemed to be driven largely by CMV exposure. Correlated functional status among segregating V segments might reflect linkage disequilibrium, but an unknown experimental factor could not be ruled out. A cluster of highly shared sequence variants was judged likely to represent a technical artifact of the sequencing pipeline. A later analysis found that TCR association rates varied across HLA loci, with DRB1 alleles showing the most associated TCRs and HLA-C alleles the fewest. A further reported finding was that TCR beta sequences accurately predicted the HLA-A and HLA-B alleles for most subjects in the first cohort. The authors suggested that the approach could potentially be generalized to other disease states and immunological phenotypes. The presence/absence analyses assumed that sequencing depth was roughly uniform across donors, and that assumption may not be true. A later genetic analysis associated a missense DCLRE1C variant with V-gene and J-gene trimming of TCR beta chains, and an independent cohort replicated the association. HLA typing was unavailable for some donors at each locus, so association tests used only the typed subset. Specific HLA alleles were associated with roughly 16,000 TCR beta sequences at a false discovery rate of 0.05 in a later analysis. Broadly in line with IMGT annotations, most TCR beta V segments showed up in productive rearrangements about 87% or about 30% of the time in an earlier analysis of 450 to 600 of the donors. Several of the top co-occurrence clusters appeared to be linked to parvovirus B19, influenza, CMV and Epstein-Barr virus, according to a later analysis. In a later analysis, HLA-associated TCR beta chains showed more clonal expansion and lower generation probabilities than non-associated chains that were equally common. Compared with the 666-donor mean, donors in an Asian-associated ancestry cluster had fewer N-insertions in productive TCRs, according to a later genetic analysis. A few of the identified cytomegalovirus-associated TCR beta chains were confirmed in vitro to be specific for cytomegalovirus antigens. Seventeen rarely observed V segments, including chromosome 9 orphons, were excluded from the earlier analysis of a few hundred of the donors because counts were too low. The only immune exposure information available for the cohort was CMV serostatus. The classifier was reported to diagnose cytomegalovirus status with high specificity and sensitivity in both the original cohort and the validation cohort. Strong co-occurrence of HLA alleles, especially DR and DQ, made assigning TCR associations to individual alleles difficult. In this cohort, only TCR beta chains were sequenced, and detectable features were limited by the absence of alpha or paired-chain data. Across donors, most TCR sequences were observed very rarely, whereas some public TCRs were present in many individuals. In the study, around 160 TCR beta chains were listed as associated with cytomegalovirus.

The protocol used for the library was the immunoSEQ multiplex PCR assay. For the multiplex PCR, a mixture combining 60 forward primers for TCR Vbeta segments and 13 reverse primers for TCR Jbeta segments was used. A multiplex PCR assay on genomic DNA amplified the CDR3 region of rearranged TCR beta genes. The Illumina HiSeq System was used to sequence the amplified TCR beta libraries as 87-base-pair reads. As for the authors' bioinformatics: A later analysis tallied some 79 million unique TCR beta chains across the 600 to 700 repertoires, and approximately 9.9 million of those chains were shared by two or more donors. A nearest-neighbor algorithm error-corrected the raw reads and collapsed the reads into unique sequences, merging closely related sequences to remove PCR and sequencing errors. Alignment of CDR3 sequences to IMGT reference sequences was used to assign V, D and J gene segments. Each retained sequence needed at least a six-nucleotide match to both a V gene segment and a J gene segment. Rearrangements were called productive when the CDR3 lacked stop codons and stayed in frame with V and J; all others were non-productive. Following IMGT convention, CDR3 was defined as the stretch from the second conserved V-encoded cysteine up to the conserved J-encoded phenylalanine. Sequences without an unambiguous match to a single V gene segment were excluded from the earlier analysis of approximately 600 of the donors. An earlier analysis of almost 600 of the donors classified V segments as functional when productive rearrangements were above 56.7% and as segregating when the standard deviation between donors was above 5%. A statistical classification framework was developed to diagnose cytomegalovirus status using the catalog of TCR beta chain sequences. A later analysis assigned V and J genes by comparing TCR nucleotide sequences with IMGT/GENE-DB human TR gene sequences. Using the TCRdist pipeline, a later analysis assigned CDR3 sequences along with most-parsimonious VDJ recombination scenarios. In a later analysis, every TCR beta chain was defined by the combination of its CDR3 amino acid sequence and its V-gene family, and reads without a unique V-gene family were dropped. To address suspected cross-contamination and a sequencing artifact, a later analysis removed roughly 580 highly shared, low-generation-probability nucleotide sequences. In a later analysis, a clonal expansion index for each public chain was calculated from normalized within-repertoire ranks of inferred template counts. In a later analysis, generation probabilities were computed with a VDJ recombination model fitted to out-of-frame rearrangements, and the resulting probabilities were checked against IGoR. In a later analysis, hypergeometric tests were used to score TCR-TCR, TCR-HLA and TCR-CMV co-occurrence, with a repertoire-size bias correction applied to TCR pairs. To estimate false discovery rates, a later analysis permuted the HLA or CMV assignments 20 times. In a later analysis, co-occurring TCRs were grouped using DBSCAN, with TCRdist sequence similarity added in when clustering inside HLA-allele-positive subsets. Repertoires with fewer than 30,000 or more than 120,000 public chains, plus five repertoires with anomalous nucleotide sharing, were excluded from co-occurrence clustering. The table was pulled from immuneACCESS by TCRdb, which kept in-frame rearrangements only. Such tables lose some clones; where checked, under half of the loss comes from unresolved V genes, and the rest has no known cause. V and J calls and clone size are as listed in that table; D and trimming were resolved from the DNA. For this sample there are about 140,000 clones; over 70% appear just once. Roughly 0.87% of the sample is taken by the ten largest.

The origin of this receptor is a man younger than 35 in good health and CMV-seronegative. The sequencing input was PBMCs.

The DNA reads as follows: TGTGCCATCAGTGGACTAGCGGGGGGGCCGAGTAGCACAGATACGCAGTATTTT. It codes for CAISGLAGGPSSTDTQYF. The rearranged chain carries TRBV10-3 and TRBJ2-3; a stretch of 14 junction bases matches TRBD2. Based on the germline V gene, the CDR1 and CDR2 sequences are ENHRY and SYGVKD. Reading from cysteine to phenylalanine, the CDR3 counts 18 amino acids. The retained sequence is limited to the CDR3, 54 bases, with the frame set at the first base. Trimming accounts for 4 bases at V and 0 bases at J, while the number of junction bases matched to no gene is 6.